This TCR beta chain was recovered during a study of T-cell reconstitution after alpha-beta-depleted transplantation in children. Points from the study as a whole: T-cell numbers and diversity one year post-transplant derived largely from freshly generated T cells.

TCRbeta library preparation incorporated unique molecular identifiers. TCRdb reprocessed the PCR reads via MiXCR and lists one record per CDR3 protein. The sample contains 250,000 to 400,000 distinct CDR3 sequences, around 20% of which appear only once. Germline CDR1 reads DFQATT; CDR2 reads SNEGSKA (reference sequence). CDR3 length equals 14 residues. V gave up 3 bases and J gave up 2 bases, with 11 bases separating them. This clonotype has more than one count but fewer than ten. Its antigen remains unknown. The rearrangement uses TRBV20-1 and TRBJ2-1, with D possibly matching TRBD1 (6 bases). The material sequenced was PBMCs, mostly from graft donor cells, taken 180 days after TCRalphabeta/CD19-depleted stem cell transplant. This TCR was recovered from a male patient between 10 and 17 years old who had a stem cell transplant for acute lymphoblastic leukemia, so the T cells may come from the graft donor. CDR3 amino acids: CSARQGWAYNEQFF. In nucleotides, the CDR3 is TGCAGTGCTAGGCAGGGGTGGGCCTACAATGAGCAGTTCTTC.